The rows below give T cell receptor beta chains drawn from one sample of a study of human T cells and chemical hapten exposure. MiXCR, applied by TCRdb to the RACE reads, yields one record per CDR3 protein. The table records 74,000 or so distinct CDR3 sequences, about 12% of them present only once. The source material was whole blood, sampled in connection with sensitization to the hapten diphenylcyclopropenone (DPC). The receptors stem from an older woman with alopecia areata. Some clones in this sample may be carry-over from other donors' samples. CDR3s include the opening cysteine and the closing phenylalanine or tryptophan. A D gene is named only where the DNA matches it firmly. Some rows mark clone size as missing; the rest say once, few, many or name a class of expanded clone.

D gene,clone size,V gene,J gene,CDR3 DNA,CDR3 protein
NA,many,TRBV3-1,TRBJ2-7,TGTGCCAGCAGCCAAGACTTAGTTGGACTCCGGGGCGAGCAGTACTTC,CASSQDLVGLRGEQYF
NA,many,TRBV5-1,TRBJ1-6,TGCGCCAGCAGTGGCCAGGATGATTCACCCCTCCACTTT,CASSGQDDSPLHF
NA,few,TRBV19,TRBJ2-3,TGTGCCAGTAGTGCACAGACAGATACGCAGTATTTT,CASSAQTDTQYF
NA,many,TRBV7-3,TRBJ2-1,TGTGCCAGCAGCTTAACTATTAATGAGCAGTTCTTC,CASSLTINEQFF
TRBD2,many,TRBV6-6,TRBJ2-1,TGTGCCAGCAGTATACCATCCGGGACTAGCGGCAATGAGCAGTTCTTC,CASSIPSGTSGNEQFF
TRBD1,many,TRBV9,TRBJ1-2,TGTGCCAGCAGCGTGGACGGTGGACAGGGGCGGATTGGCGGCTACACCTTC,CASSVDGGQGRIGGYTF
NA,NA,TRBV10-1,TRBJ1-4,TGCGCCAGCGGACCGGGACATGGGAATGAAAAACTGTTTTTT,CASGPGHGNEKLFF
NA,many,TRBV7-9,TRBJ2-1,TGTGCCAGCAGCTCCCGGGCGGGGCCACCTAGCCGGCAGTTCTTC,CASSSRAGPPSRQFF
NA,NA,TRBV20-1,TRBJ1-1,TGCAGTGCTCGTGAGAGGAACAGGATGAACACTGAAGCTTTCTTT,CSARERNRMNTEAFF
NA,NA,TRBV2,TRBJ2-5,TGTGCCAGCAGTCGAGGGGACTTCAGTTACCCTGGGGCCCAGTACTTC,CASSRGDFSYPGAQYF
TRBD1,many,TRBV6-5,TRBJ2-1,TGTGCCAGCGTATACAGGGGTACCAATGAGCAGTTCTTC,CASVYRGTNEQFF
TRBD2,many,TRBV2,TRBJ2-5,TGTGCCAGCAGTGAACGGCGGGGGGCCCAAGAGACCCAGTACTTC,CASSERRGAQETQYF
TRBD2,many,TRBV7-3,TRBJ2-3,TGTGCCAGCAGCTTTCAGACTAGCGAGACAGATACGCAGTATTTT,CASSFQTSETDTQYF
TRBD1,few,TRBV11-3,TRBJ1-1,TGTGCCAGCAGCCGCGGACAGGGGAACACTGAAGCTTTCTTT,CASSRGQGNTEAFF
NA,NA,TRBV10-3,TRBJ2-1,TGTGCCATCTCGAGGGGAAATGAGCAGCTCTTC,CAISRGNEQLF
TRBD1,few,TRBV25-1,TRBJ1-2,TGTGCCAGCAGTAACAGGGGTAACTATGGCTACACCTTC,CASSNRGNYGYTF
NA,NA,TRBV9,TRBJ1-6,TGTGCCAGCAGCGGCGCGGTAGGGCGAACACCCCTCCACTTT,CASSGAVGRTPLHF
TRBD1,few,TRBV25-1,TRBJ1-2,TGTGCCAGCAGTACACCCGGGACAGCGAACTATGGCTACACCTTC,CASSTPGTANYGYTF
NA,NA,TRBV27,TRBJ2-1,TGTGCCAGCAGAGGCGGGAACACCTACAATGAGCAGTTCTTC,CASRGGNTYNEQFF
NA,NA,TRBV29-1,TRBJ1-1,TGCAGCGCCCGGACGGGAACTGAAGCTTTCTTT,CSARTGTEAFF
TRBD1,NA,TRBV27,TRBJ2-2,TGTGCCAGCAGTTCCGGACAGGGCAGCGGGGAGCTGTTTTTT,CASSSGQGSGELFF
NA,many,TRBV4-1,TRBJ1-1,TGCGCCAGCAGCCCCAGTTTGGGCACTGAAGCTTTCTTT,CASSPSLGTEAFF
NA,NA,TRBV15,TRBJ2-2,TGTGCCACCAACAGAGTGTCAGGGGCCGGGGAGCTGTTTTTT,CATNRVSGAGELFF
NA,few,TRBV6-1,TRBJ2-5,TGTGCCAGCGATCTAGCGCCTCAAGAGACCCAGTACTTC,CASDLAPQETQYF
NA,few,TRBV13,TRBJ1-2,TGTGCCAGCAGCGAGGTCACCGGGACGGGGGGCTACACCTTC,CASSEVTGTGGYTF
NA,NA,TRBV4-1,TRBJ2-3,TGCGCCAGCAGCCAAGATGGGGGGCAGTCGCAGTATTTT,CASSQDGGQSQYF
NA,many,TRBV6-5,TRBJ1-1,TGTGCCAGCAGTTACGGCCGTCTTGGTCCCCCGGGGACTGAAGCTTTCTTT,CASSYGRLGPPGTEAFF
NA,many,TRBV20-1,TRBJ1-2,TGCAGTGCTAGTTGGGGGGTTAACTATGGCTACACCTTC,CSASWGVNYGYTF
TRBD2,NA,TRBV11-2,TRBJ2-3,TGTGCCAGCAGCTTACCCAGAAGTGGCGGGGGGCCCACAGATACGCAGTATTTT,CASSLPRSGGGPTDTQYF
NA,NA,TRBV3-1,TRBJ2-7,TGTGCCAGCAGCCCCCGGACAGCCTACGAGCAGTACTTC,CASSPRTAYEQYF
TRBD1,few,TRBV12-3/TRBV12-4,TRBJ1-5,TGTGCCAGCAGCCCCGACAGGGGATACAATCAGCCCCAGCATTTT,CASSPDRGYNQPQHF
NA,few,TRBV18,TRBJ1-5,TGTGCCAGCTCACCCCCTCCGGGGACCAATCAGCCCCAGCATTTT,CASSPPPGTNQPQHF
NA,few,TRBV5-1,TRBJ2-5,TGCGCCAGCAGACGGACTTCACAAGAGACCCAGTACTTC,CASRRTSQETQYF
NA,many,TRBV2,TRBJ1-6,TGTGCCAGCAGTGAAGTTGGCAGGCAGAATTCACCCCTCCACTTT,CASSEVGRQNSPLHF
TRBD1,NA,TRBV7-6,TRBJ2-1,TGTGCCAGCAGCCCCCGTCCGACAGGGACCTACAATGAGCAGTTCTTC,CASSPRPTGTYNEQFF
NA,many,TRBV20-1,TRBJ2-6,TGCAGTTTCAGGGGCTCTGGGGCCAACGTCCTGACTTTC,CSFRGSGANVLTF
NA,many,TRBV5-1,TRBJ1-1,TGCGCCAGCAGCTTCACTGGTAGTAACGCTGAAGCTTTCTTT,CASSFTGSNAEAFF
NA,few,TRBV2,TRBJ1-4,TGTGCCAGCAAGTCCCCAAATGAAAAACTGTTTTTT,CASKSPNEKLFF
TRBD1,NA,TRBV29-1,TRBJ2-3,TGCAGCGTTGGGGCAATACAGGGGCGCCCAGATACGCAGTATTTT,CSVGAIQGRPDTQYF
NA,NA,TRBV6-6,TRBJ2-1,TGTGCCAGCAGTAGAGAAATCTCCTACAATGAGCAGTTCTTC,CASSREISYNEQFF
TRBD1,few,TRBV24-1,TRBJ2-2,TGTGCCACCAGTGATCCCAAGGGACAGGGGAACACCGGGGAGCTGTTTTTT,CATSDPKGQGNTGELFF
NA,few,TRBV5-1,TRBJ2-7,TGCGCCAGCAGCTTGGCCTTGGATCCCTACGAGCAGTACTTC,CASSLALDPYEQYF
TRBD2,NA,TRBV7-9,TRBJ2-1,TGTGCCAGCAGCTCATTAGCGGGGGTTATCTATGAGCAGTTCTTC,CASSSLAGVIYEQFF
TRBD1,NA,TRBV6-5,TRBJ1-2,TGTGCCAGCAGCCGAAGACAGGGCAGCGGCTACACCTTC,CASSRRQGSGYTF
NA,NA,TRBV9,TRBJ1-1,TGTGCCAGCAGCGTTGGTATGAACACTGAAGCTTTCTTT,CASSVGMNTEAFF
NA,many,TRBV19,TRBJ1-4,TGTGCCAGTAGTAACCGACTCACCTCAGTGACAACTAATGAAAAACTGTTTTTT,CASSNRLTSVTTNEKLFF
NA,many,TRBV3-1,TRBJ1-2,TGTGCCAGCAGCCAAGTCAGTGGGCCAAGGAACTATGGCTACACCTTC,CASSQVSGPRNYGYTF
NA,many,TRBV7-8,TRBJ1-1,TGTGCCAGCAGCTTAGTTTTGAACACTGAAGCTTTCTTT,CASSLVLNTEAFF
NA,few,TRBV9,TRBJ2-3,TGTGCCAGCAGCTTCGGACGGACAGATACGCAGTATTTT,CASSFGRTDTQYF
NA,few,TRBV12-3/TRBV12-4,TRBJ1-6,TGTGCCAGCAGTTTGGCCGGCCATAATTCACCCCTCCACTTT,CASSLAGHNSPLHF
TRBD2,NA,TRBV3-1,TRBJ2-3,TGTGCCAGCAGCCAAGCCGTAGAGGCGGGGGGCCCAGATACGCAGTATTTT,CASSQAVEAGGPDTQYF